This T cell receptor (beta chain) emerged from a study of blood T cell repertoires in COVID-19. Across the study: Specimens from acute and convalescent COVID-19 originated in the United States, Italy and Spain. T cells, B-cell-depleted T cells, or PBMCs supplied cDNA or gDNA.

Original methodology: Amplification of reference gene primers provided the estimated nucleated cell counts. Data came from immunoSEQ multiplex PCR; TCRdb stores just in-frame clones and leaves some out. V and J calls and clone size are those listed in that table; D and trimming were worked out from the DNA. Seen here are tens of thousands of clones, 65% to 80% observed once, and the top ten hold around 27%. The CDR3 length is 15 residues. CDR1 is SGHAT and CDR2 is FQNNGV in the germline V gene. V lost 4 bases to trimming and J lost 5 bases, with 14 bases between them. V gene TRBV11-2 combines with J gene TRBJ1-4; possibly TRBD1 for D (5 bases). Sequencing was performed on peripheral blood. This sequence was found in a woman of 80 years or more with active or convalescent COVID-19. Written as DNA, the CDR3 is TGTGCCAGCAGCTCCCCGCAGGACATAAATGAAAAACTGTTTTTT. Protein: CASSSPQDINEKLFF.